The clone carrying this TCR beta chain was seen more than once but under ten times. The entry originates in a study of T cell changes during pregnancy in multiple sclerosis. Measured with immunoSEQ multiplex PCR; TCRdb has only the in-frame clones, and not every one. This table holds 25,000 to 35,000 clones, around 89% found once. The receptor comes from a female donor in good health, enrolled as a control in a pregnancy study. The specimen was CD4+ T cells from peripheral blood mononuclear cells, collected in the third trimester of pregnancy.

The CDR3 coding sequence is TGTGCCAGCAGTCCAACCGGGACACCAAACAATGAGCAGTTCTTC. Encoded protein: CASSPTGTPNNEQFF. The chain joins TRBV6-5 to TRBJ2-1; perhaps TRBD1 as D (6 bases). CDR1 and CDR2 from the germline V gene are MNHEY and SVGAGI. The length of the CDR3 is 15 residues. V lost 5 bases and J lost 5, with 16 bases in between.